One sample yielded the 28 T cell receptor beta chains listed below, sequenced in a study of cytomegalovirus exposure and HLA in healthy donors. Clones were sequenced by immunoSEQ multiplex PCR, and TCRdb holds only the in-frame ones, with some missing. The sample has some 170,000 clones; about 89% are singletons. Sequencing was carried out using PBMCs. Receptors were obtained from a man between 18 and 35 years old in good health and CMV-seropositive.

The table lists this clone with a count of one. CDR3 loop: CASSSHGADTQYF. CDR3 DNA sequence: TGTGCCAGCAGCTCGCATGGGGCGGATACGCAGTATTTT. The chain employs TRBV7-9 and TRBJ2-3, with D maybe TRBD1 (5 bases). The CDR3 contains 13 residues. Per the germline V gene, CDR1 is SEHNR and CDR2 is FQNEAQ (reference sequence). Trimming cost V 4 bases and J 6 bases, with 11 bases left between them.

This clone was picked up one time. V gene TRBV7-8 combines with J gene TRBJ2-3; TRBD2 matches 7 bases. The ends lost 5 bases at V and 7 bases at J; junction bases unmatched: 15. CDR3 size: 16 residues. Germline assignment: CDR1 SGHVS and CDR2 FQNEAQ. The chain's CDR3 is CASSPAGAKAGYTQYF. DNA of the CDR3: TGTGCCAGCAGCCCTGCGGGAGCCAAGGCAGGGTATACGCAGTATTTT.

The gene calls are TRBV6-1 and TRBJ2-3; 12 bases are a match to TRBD1. This CDR3 has 15 amino acids. Losses at the gene ends were 7 bases for V and 6 bases for J; bases not matched to a gene: 8. Per the germline V gene, CDR1 is MNHNS and CDR2 is SASEGT. The CDR3 reads CASMGQGALRDTQYF. CDR3 sequence (DNA): TGTGCCAGCATGGGACAGGGGGCCCTCAGGGATACGCAGTATTTT.

This clone appeared a few times. The chain links TRBV25-1 to TRBJ1-6; D call uncertain. The CDR3 extends over 12 amino acids. From germline, CDR1 is MGHDK and CDR2 SYGVNS. The V end was cut by 7 bases, the J end by 11 bases, with 12 bases between. CDR3 region: CASKPTGAPLHF. CDR3 sequence (DNA): TGTGCCAGCAAACCAACCGGGGCACCCCTCCACTTT.

V and J are TRBV5-1 and TRBJ2-1; 11 nucleotides align to TRBD2. Germline V CDR1 and CDR2: SGHRS, YFSETQ. After removal of 0 bases from V and 9 bases from J, the junction contained 8 bases not matched to a gene. The CDR3 loop spans 16 amino acids. The CDR3 DNA is TGCGCCAGCAGCTTGGCCACACTAGCGGGAGTCGGTGAGCAGTTCTTC. The encoded protein is CASSLATLAGVGEQFF.

The gene calls are TRBV12-5 and TRBJ2-7; the match to TRBD2 covers 8 bases. CDR3 length: 17 amino acids. V lost 0 bases, J lost 0 bases, and 7 bases stayed unmatched. Germline values: CDR1 LGHNT, CDR2 FRNRAP. CDR3 protein: CASGLVVESGGSYEQYF. The CDR3 DNA follows: TGTGCTAGTGGTTTGGTAGTGGAGAGCGGGGGCTCCTACGAGCAGTACTTC.

The V and J genes are TRBV9 and TRBJ1-6, with D unresolved. The CDR3 consists of 13 residues. V gave up 0 bases and J gave up 11 bases, with 9 bases separating them. Germline lookup yields CDR1 SGDLS and CDR2 YYNGEE. CDR3 nucleotide sequence: TGTGCCAGCAGCGTAGGCCCGGTGCCACCCCTCCACTTT. Residues: CASSVGPVPPLHF. Supplemented by reference TRBV9 and TRBJ1-6, the full variable domain reads DSGVTQTPKHLITATGQRVTLRCSPRSGDLSVYWYQQSLDQGLQFLIQYYNGEERAKGNILERFSAQQFPDLHSELNLSSLELGDSALYFCASSVGPVPPLHFGNGTRLTVT.

This rearrangement joins TRBV5-4 to TRBJ2-3, with 10 positions matching TRBD2. This CDR3 contains 16 residues. Germline V gives CDR1 SGHNT, CDR2 YYREEE (reference sequence). V was clipped by 1 base and J by 1 base; unmatched bases: 3. The CDR3 region is CASSLRAGGRTDTQYF. The CDR3, as DNA: TGTGCCAGCAGCTTGAGAGCGGGAGGGCGCACAGATACGCAGTATTTT.

This clone was counted between two and nine times. V gene TRBV27 combines with J gene TRBJ1-6, with D perhaps matching TRBD1 (5 bases). This CDR3 has 14 amino acids. V was trimmed by 3 bases and J by 10 bases, leaving 13 bases between them. The germline V gene has CDR1 MNHEY and CDR2 SMNVEV (reference sequence). The CDR3 protein is CASSFGRDRSPLHF. In DNA, the CDR3 is TGTGCCAGCAGTTTCGGCAGGGATAGGTCACCCCTCCACTTT.

The chain uses TRBV14 and TRBJ2-1, with 10 nucleotides matching TRBD1. Per germline, CDR1 SGHDN and CDR2 FVKESK. V shed 5 bases, J shed 8 bases, and the junction held 15 bases outside the gene matches. This CDR3 is 17 amino acids long. CDR3 residues: CASSSTRDRGLGDEQFF. The CDR3 coding sequence is TGTGCCAGCAGCTCAACCCGGGACAGGGGATTGGGAGATGAGCAGTTCTTC.

The chain is built from TRBV14 and TRBJ1-1; 11 positions agree with TRBD1. CDR1 is SGHDN and CDR2 is FVKESK in the germline V gene. The CDR3 runs to 18 residues. The V and J ends lost 0 bases and 3 bases, in that order; junction bases with no gene match: 9. The CDR3 protein is CASSQEGQGAGLDTEAFF. In nucleotides, the CDR3 is TGTGCCAGCAGCCAAGAAGGACAGGGGGCTGGATTGGACACTGAAGCTTTCTTT.

This clone came up a few times. This chain joins TRBV5-1 and TRBJ2-2; D is unresolved. This CDR3 is 14 amino acids long. The germline V and J ends were trimmed by 7 bases and 7 bases, with 17 bases remaining between them. CDR1 is SGHRS and CDR2 is YFSETQ in the germline V gene. Here the CDR3 DNA reads TGCGCCAGCCACAACGAGGCGGCAAACGGGGAGCTGTTTTTT. It codes for CASHNEAANGELFF.

The V gene is TRBV4-3, the J gene TRBJ2-7; perhaps TRBD1 as D (6 bases). V was shortened by 1 base and J by 9 bases, with 16 bases between the two germline ends. The V gene's germline CDR1 is LGHNA and CDR2 YSLEER. The CDR3 consists of 14 residues. The CDR3 is CASSQGWDTGRQYF. In nucleotides, the CDR3 is TGCGCCAGCAGCCAAGGCTGGGACACGGGGCGGCAGTACTTC.

The V and J genes are TRBV4-2 and TRBJ1-1; D call uncertain. The CDR3 sequence is 14 residues long. From germline, CDR1 is LGHNA and CDR2 YNFKEQ. Deletions cut 1 base from V and 5 bases from J, with 11 bases between. The DNA for the CDR3 is TGTGCCAGCAGCCAAGGGGATTCGGGGACTGAAGCTTTCTTT. Protein sequence: CASSQGDSGTEAFF.

The gene calls are TRBV27 and TRBJ1-1, with D possibly matching TRBD1 (6 bases). The length of the CDR3 is 16 residues. Germline assignment: CDR1 MNHEY and CDR2 SMNVEV (reference sequence). Trimming left V 5 bases short and J 3 bases short, with 19 bases between. CDR3 in DNA: TGTGCCAGCAGTCCTGAGGGGGGGGCCCTTGACACTGAAGCTTTCTTT. Translating gives CASSPEGGALDTEAFF.

This clone has a single count. In DNA form, the CDR3 reads TGTGCCAGTCCGCCTACCTCTGGGGCCAACGTCCTGACTTTC. As protein: CASPPTSGANVLTF. The J gene is TRBJ2-6, the V gene TRBV7-2; D not certain. There are 14 residues in the CDR3. The V gene lost 9 bases and the J gene lost 0 bases, with 9 bases spanning the gap. Germline values: CDR1 SGHTA, CDR2 FQGNSA.

The chain carries TRBV9 and TRBJ2-3, with TRBD2 identical over 7 bases. The V segment lost 0 bases and the J segment 2 bases; nucleotides outside the gene matches: 9. From germline, CDR1 is SGDLS and CDR2 YYNGEE. The CDR3 loop spans 17 amino acids. This CDR3 reads CASSVELGGILTDTQYF. DNA of the CDR3: TGTGCCAGCAGCGTAGAATTGGGGGGGATCCTCACAGATACGCAGTATTTT.

The V call is TRBV27, the J call TRBJ2-1, with TRBD1 identical over 7 bases. The CDR3 runs 15 residues. With 6 bases clipped from V and 5 bases from J, the junction kept 10 bases outside the gene matches. Germline V gene data show CDR1 as MNHEY and CDR2 as SMNVEV (reference sequence). CDR3 residues: CASRTPGQSHNEQFF. CDR3 DNA: TGTGCCAGCAGAACACCGGGACAGAGCCACAATGAGCAGTTCTTC.

The genes are TRBV9 and TRBJ2-7; weak D call: TRBD1 (5 bases). Germline V gene sequence: CDR1 SGDLS, CDR2 YYNGEE. The CDR3 is made up of 14 amino acids. V was cut by 3 bases and J by 6 bases, with 16 bases left in between. The CDR3 region is CASSDAQVGREQYF. The CDR3 DNA reads TGTGCCAGCAGCGACGCCCAGGTGGGGCGCGAGCAGTACTTC.

The genes are TRBV30 and TRBJ2-7; possible D gene TRBD2, 5 bases. Germline V lookup: CDR1 GTSNPN, CDR2 SVGIG (reference sequence). V was shortened by 2 bases and J by 6 bases, with 8 bases between the two germline ends. CDR3 length: 11 amino acids. Here the CDR3 reads CAWSSGSEQYF. The CDR3 DNA is TGTGCCTGGAGTTCGGGGTCCGAGCAGTACTTC.

This clone was seen only once. This chain links TRBV5-1 with TRBJ2-1, with 9 bases fitting TRBD2. After removal of 4 bases from V and 7 bases from J, the junction contained 12 bases not matched to a gene. CDR1 is SGHRS, CDR2 YFSETQ, per germline. The CDR3 loop spans 16 amino acids. CDR3 in amino acids: CASSLAGRGGLNEQFF. In DNA form, the CDR3 reads TGCGCCAGCAGCCTGGCGGGGCGGGGGGGCTTAAATGAGCAGTTCTTC.

The CDR3 DNA sequence: TGTGCCAGCATTAGCGGCCTCACAGATACGCAGTATTTT. It codes for CASISGLTDTQYF. This sequence joins TRBV2 and TRBJ2-3, with D perhaps TRBD2 (6 bases). V lost 7 bases to trimming and J lost 2 bases, with 10 bases between them. The CDR3 is made up of 13 amino acids. Germline assignment: CDR1 SNHLY and CDR2 FYNNEI.

This clone was observed a few times. The chain employs TRBV5-1 and TRBJ2-7; possibly TRBD1 for D (5 bases). Trimming cost V 4 bases and J 3 bases, with 23 bases left between them. This CDR3 comprises 17 residues. CDR1 SGHRS and CDR2 YFSETQ come from the germline V gene. The CDR3 nucleotides are TGCGCCAGCAGCGGGGCCGGTCCCGACAGCCTTATCTACGAGCAGTACTTC. Protein sequence: CASSGAGPDSLIYEQYF.

The chain carries TRBV4-3 and TRBJ1-1; no reliable D call. In germline, CDR1 is LGHNA, CDR2 YSLEER. V was cut by 1 base and J by 6 bases, with 9 bases left in between. The CDR3 loop spans 13 amino acids. The CDR3 DNA reads TGCGCCAGCAGCCAAGGACTAAGCTCTGAAGCTTTCTTT. Protein: CASSQGLSSEAFF.

This chain links TRBV6-5 with TRBJ2-1; TRBD1 aligns across 8 bases. CDR3 length: 15 amino acids. The ends lost 2 bases at V and 7 bases at J; junction bases unmatched: 7. CDR1 and CDR2 from the germline V gene are MNHEY and SVGAGI. CDR3 in DNA: TGTGCCAGCAGTTACCCGCAGGGGGCGAGAAATGAGCAGTTCTTC. Its translation: CASSYPQGARNEQFF.

The genes are TRBV6-5 and TRBJ1-2; D possibly corresponds to TRBD1 (6 bases). V was cut by 2 bases and J by 0 bases, with 10 bases left in between. The germline CDR1 and CDR2 sequences are MNHEY and SVGAGI. CDR3 length equals 15 residues. CDR3 DNA: TGTGCCAGCAGTTACAGCGACAGGCCTAACTATGGCTACACCTTC. This sequence encodes CASSYSDRPNYGYTF.

The chain has TRBV27 and TRBJ1-5; the D is unclear. Germline CDR1 is MNHEY and CDR2 is SMNVEV (reference sequence). The CDR3 is 15 residues long. Trimming shortened V by 3 bases and J by 1 base, and 10 bases separated the two germline ends. In nucleotides, the CDR3 is TGTGCCAGCAGTTTGTGGGCTCCGAGCAATCAGCCCCAGCATTTT. It encodes CASSLWAPSNQPQHF.

This chain uses TRBV27 with TRBJ1-2, with TRBD1 matching 7 bases. The V gene's germline CDR1 is MNHEY and CDR2 SMNVEV (reference sequence). The CDR3 has 14 residues. J was trimmed by 4 bases and V by 5 bases; bases with no gene match: 7. The CDR3 nucleotides are TGTGCCAGCAGTCACCGGGACAGCCTCTATGGCTACACCTTC. Residues: CASSHRDSLYGYTF.